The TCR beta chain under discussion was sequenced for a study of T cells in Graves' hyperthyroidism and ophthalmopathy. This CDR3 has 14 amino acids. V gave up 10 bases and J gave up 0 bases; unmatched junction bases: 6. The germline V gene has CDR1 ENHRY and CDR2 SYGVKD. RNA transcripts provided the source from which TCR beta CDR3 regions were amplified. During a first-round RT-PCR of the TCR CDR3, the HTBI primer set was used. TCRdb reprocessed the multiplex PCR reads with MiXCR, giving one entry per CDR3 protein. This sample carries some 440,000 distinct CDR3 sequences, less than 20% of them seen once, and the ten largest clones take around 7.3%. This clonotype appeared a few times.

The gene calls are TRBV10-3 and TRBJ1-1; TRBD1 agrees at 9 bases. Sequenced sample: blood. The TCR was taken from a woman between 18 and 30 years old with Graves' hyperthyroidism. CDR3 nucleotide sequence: TGTGCCACCAGACAGGGGGAGATGAACACTGAAGCTTTCTTT. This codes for CATRQGEMNTEAFF.